A selection of T cell receptor beta chains follows, all from one sample in a study of shared clonotypes between healthy human individuals. Assay: immunoSEQ multiplex PCR; the TCRdb copy retains only in-frame clones and omits some. The repertoire includes approximately 2,200,000 clones, approximately 94% of them detected once, and more than 1.5% sits in the top ten. The sequenced sample consisted of naive CD8+ T cells from PBMCs. The receptors originated from a man aged 18 to 35 in good health. Some clones in this sample may be carry-over from other donors' samples. CDR3s include the opening cysteine and the closing phenylalanine or tryptophan. A D gene is named only where the DNA matches it firmly. Not every row has a clone size; where given, it reads once, few, many or a size class.

TRBV6-5	-	TRBJ2-1	TRBD2	TGTGCCAGCAGTGCCGTTGGGGGGGGGTACGATGAGCAGTTCTTC	CASSAVGGGYDEQFF
TRBV5-1	-	TRBJ2-6	-	TGCGCCAGCAGCGAAGGTTACGACTCTGGGGCCAACGTCCTGACTTTC	CASSEGYDSGANVLTF
TRBV9	-	TRBJ2-7	TRBD1	TGTGCCAGCAGCGCAGGGGGTCGGTACGAGCAGTACTTC	CASSAGGRYEQYF
TRBV13	-	TRBJ2-7	-	TGTGCCAGCAGCCTACGGGAGACCCTACGGCCCTACGAGCAGTACTTC	CASSLRETLRPYEQYF
TRBV29-1	once	TRBJ2-7	TRBD2	TGCAGCGTTGAAGATGTAAGAACTAGCGGGTACGAGCAGTACTTC	CSVEDVRTSGYEQYF
TRBV19	few	TRBJ1-1	-	TGTGCCAGTAGTGCCAGACGGGTGAACACTGAAGCTTTCTTT	CASSARRVNTEAFF
TRBV10-3	-	TRBJ2-3	TRBD2	TGTGCCATCAGTGATAGCGGGAGGCCCCGCACAGATACGCAGTATTTT	CAISDSGRPRTDTQYF
TRBV5-3	-	TRBJ2-7	-	TGTGCCAGAAGCTTGGGCGTCGACAGTACCTACGAGCAGTACTTC	CARSLGVDSTYEQYF
TRBV6-6	once	TRBJ1-1	TRBD1	TGTGCCAGCAGTTACACAGGGGACATCGAAACTGAAGCTTTCTTT	CASSYTGDIETEAFF
TRBV19	few	TRBJ1-4	-	TGTGCCAGTAGTAGCGGTGAAAAACTGTTTTTT	CASSSGEKLFF
TRBV19	few	TRBJ1-2	-	TGTGCCAGTAGTATAGATCGTGAGGGACTGAGACATGGCTACACCTTC	CASSIDREGLRHGYTF
TRBV4-1	few	TRBJ1-1	-	TGCGCCAGCAGCCAAGGGGCAGGTACGGGCACTGAAGCTTTCTTT	CASSQGAGTGTEAFF
TRBV4-1	-	TRBJ1-3	-	TGCGCCAGCAGCCAAGACCCCTGGGACGGGAACACCATATATTTT	CASSQDPWDGNTIYF
TRBV29-1	-	TRBJ1-3	-	TGCAGCGTTTTCGGAGGAAACACCATATATTTT	CSVFGGNTIYF
TRBV7-9	-	TRBJ2-7	-	TGTGCCAGCAGGGAACTAGCTTTTGACTCGGACGAGCAGTACTTC	CASRELAFDSDEQYF
TRBV28	-	TRBJ2-3	-	TGTGCCAGCAAACTCTTTAGTGGGGGCCCAGATACGCAGTATTTT	CASKLFSGGPDTQYF
TRBV5-4	once	TRBJ1-2	-	TGTGCCAGCAGCACTGCGCCATATGGCTACACCTTC	CASSTAPYGYTF